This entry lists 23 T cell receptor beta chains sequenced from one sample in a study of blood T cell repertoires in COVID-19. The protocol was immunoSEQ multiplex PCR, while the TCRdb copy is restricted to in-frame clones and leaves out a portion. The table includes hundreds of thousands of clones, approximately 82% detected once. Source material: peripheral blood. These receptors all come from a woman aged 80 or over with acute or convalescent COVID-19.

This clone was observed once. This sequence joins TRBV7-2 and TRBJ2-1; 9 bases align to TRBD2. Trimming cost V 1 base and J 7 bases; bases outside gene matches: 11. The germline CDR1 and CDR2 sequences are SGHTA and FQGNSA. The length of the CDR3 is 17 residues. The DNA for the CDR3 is TGTGCCAGCAGCTTAGAACGGGCGGGGGGGCCGTATAATGAGCAGTTCTTC. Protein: CASSLERAGGPYNEQFF.

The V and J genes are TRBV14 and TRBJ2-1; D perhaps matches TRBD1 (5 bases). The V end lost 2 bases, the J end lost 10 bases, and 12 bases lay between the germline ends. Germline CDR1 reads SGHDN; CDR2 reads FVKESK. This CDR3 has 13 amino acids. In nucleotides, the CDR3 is TGTGCCAGCAGCCAACACTTTAAGGGGGAGCAGTTCTTC. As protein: CASSQHFKGEQFF.

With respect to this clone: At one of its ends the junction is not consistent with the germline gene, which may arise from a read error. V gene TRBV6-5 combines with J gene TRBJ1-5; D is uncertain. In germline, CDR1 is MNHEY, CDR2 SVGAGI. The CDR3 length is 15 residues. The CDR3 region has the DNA TGTGCCAGCAGTCACTCTGGTCCGGGAGGGCAGCCCCAGCATTTT. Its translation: CASSHSGPGGQPQHF.

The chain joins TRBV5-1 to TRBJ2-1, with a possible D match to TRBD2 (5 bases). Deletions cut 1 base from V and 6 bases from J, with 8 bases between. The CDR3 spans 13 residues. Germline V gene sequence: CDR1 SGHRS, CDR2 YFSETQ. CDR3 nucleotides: TGCGCCAGCAGCTTGTATGGGAGCAATGAGCAGTTCTTC. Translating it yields CASSLYGSNEQFF.

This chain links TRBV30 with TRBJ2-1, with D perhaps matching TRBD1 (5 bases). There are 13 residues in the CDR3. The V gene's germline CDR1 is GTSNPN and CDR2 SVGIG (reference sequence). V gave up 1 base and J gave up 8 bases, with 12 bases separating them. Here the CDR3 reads CAWSEGQGYEQFF. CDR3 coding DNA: TGTGCCTGGAGTGAGGGCCAGGGCTATGAGCAGTTCTTC.

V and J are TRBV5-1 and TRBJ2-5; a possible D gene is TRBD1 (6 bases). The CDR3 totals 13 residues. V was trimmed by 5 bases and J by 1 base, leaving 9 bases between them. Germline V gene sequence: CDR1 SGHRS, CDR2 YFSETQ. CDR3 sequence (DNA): TGCGCCAGCAGTCGACAGGTCCAAGAGACCCAGTACTTC. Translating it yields CASSRQVQETQYF.

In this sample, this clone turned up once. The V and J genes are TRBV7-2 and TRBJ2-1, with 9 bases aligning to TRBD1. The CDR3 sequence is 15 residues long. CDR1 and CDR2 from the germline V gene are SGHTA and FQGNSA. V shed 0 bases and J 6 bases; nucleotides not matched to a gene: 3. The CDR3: CASSLAGQGSNEQFF. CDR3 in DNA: TGTGCCAGCAGCTTAGCGGGACAGGGTAGCAATGAGCAGTTCTTC.

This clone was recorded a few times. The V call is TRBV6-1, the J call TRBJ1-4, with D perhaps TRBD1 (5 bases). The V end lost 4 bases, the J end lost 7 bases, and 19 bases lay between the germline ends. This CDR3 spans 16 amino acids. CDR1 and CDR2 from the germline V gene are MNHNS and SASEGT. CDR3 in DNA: TGTGCCAGCAGTGCAAGATCAGGGAGGACTCCTGAAAAACTGTTTTTT. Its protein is CASSARSGRTPEKLFF.

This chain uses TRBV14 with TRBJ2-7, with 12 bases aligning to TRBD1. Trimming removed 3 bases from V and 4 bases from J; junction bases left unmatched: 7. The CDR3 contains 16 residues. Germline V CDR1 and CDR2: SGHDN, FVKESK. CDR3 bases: TGTGCCAGCAGCCAGGGGGGACAGGGGGCACGGTACGAGCAGTACTTC. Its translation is CASSQGGQGARYEQYF.

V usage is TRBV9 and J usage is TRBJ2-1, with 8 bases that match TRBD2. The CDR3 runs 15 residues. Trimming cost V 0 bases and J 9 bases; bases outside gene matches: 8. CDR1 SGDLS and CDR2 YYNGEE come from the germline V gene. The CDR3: CASSVDPAGASEQFF. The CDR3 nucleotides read TGTGCCAGCAGCGTAGACCCAGCGGGAGCAAGTGAGCAGTTCTTC.

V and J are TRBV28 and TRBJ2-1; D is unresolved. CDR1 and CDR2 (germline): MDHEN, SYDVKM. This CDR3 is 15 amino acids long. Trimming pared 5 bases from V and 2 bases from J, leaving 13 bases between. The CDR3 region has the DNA TGTGCCAGCAGTGACACCGTGGGTCCCTACAATGAGCAGTTCTTC. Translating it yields CASSDTVGPYNEQFF.

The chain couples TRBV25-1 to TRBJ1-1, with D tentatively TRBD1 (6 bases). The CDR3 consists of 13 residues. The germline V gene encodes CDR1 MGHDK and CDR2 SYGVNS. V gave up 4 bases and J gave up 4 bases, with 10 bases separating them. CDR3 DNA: TGTGCCAGCAGTGGGGGGGGGCTCACTGAAGCTTTCTTT. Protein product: CASSGGGLTEAFF.

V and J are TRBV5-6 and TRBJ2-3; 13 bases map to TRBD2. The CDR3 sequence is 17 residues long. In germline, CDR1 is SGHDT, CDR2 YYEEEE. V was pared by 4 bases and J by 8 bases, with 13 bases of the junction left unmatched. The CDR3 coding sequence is TGTGCCAGCAGCACGGGACTAGCGGGACGGGGAGGACCTACGCAGTATTTT. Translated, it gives CASSTGLAGRGGPTQYF.

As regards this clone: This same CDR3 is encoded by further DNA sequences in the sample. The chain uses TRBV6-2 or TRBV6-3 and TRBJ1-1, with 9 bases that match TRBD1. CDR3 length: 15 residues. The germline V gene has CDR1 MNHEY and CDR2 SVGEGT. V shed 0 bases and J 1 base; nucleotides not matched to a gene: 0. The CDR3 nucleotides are TGTGCCAGCAGTTACTCGGGACAGGGGAACACTGAAGCTTTCTTT. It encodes CASSYSGQGNTEAFF.

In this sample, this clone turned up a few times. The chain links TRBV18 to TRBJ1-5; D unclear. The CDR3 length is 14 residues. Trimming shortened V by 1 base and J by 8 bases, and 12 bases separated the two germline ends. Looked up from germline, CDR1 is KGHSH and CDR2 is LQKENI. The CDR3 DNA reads TGTGCCAGCTCACCACAATCGGGTAGAGAGCCCCAGCATTTT. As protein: CASSPQSGREPQHF.

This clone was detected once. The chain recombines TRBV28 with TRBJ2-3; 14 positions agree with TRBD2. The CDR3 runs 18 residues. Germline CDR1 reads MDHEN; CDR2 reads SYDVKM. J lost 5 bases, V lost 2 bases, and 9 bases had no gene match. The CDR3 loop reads CASSLTSGTSGGIDTQYF. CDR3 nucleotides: TGTGCCAGCAGTTTAACCTCCGGGACTAGCGGGGGAATAGATACGCAGTATTTT.

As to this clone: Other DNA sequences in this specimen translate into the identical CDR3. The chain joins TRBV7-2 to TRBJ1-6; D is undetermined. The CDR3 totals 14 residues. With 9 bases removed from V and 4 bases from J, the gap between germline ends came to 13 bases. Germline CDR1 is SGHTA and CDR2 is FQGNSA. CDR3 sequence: CASSAGQYNSPLHF. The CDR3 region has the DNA TGTGCCAGTAGCGCTGGGCAATATAATTCACCCCTCCACTTT.

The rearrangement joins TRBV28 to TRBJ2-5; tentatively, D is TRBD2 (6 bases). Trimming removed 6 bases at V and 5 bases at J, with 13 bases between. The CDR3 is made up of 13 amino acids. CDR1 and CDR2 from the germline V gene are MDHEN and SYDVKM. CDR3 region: CASRRSGQETQYF. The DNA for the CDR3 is TGTGCCAGCAGAAGGAGCGGGCAGGAGACCCAGTACTTC.

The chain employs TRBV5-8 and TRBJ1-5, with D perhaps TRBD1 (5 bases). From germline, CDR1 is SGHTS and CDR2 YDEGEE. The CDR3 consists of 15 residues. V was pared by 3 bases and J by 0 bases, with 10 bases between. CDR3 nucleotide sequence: TGTGCCAGCAGCTGGGGGAGGTATAGCAATCAGCCCCAGCATTTT. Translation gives CASSWGRYSNQPQHF.

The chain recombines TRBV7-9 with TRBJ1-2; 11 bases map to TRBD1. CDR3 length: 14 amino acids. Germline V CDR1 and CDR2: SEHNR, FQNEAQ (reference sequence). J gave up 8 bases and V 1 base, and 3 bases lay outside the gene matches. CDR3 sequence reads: CASSLGTGGKGYTF. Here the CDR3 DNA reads TGTGCCAGCAGCTTAGGGACAGGGGGCAAGGGCTACACCTTC.

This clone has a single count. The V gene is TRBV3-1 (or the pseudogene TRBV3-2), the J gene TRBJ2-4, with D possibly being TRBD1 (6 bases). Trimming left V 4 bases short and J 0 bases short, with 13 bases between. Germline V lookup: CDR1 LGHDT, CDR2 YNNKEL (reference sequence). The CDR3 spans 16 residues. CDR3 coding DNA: TGTGCCAGCAGCCCCATGACAGGACTAGCCAAAAACATTCAGTACTTC. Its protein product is CASSPMTGLAKNIQYF.

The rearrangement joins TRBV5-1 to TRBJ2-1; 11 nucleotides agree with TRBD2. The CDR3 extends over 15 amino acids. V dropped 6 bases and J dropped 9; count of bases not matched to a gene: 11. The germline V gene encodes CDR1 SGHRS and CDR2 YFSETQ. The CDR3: CASTVLAGGASEQFF. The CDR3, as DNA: TGCGCCAGCACGGTATTAGCGGGGGGGGCAAGTGAGCAGTTCTTC.

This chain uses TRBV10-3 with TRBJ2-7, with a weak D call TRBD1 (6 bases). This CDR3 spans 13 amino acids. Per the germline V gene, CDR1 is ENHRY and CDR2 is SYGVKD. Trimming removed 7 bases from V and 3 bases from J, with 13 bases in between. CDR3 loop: CAINDRPDYEQYF. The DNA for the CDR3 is TGTGCCATCAATGACAGGCCTGACTACGAGCAGTACTTC.